This paragraph reports one TCR beta chain. This clone was detected once. The clone's antigen remains unknown. Base qualities are not provided; no much larger clone lies one nucleotide away. One collaborating source in Seattle enrolled patients while the patients were actively infected and followed the patients over time throughout the course of disease. Collaborating institutions collected whole blood in K2EDTA tubes following their own protocols. Collaborator samples were shipped for TCRbeta analysis as frozen whole blood, isolated PBMCs, or DNA extracted from either sample type. This sample stems from a study of blood T cell repertoires in COVID-19 (TCRdb year 2020). Background on the whole study: Samples from collaborators originated in the United States, Italy and Spain and spanned both the acute and convalescent phases of COVID-19. The prospective study material was composed of cDNA or gDNA derived from T cells, B-cell-depleted T cells, or PBMCs. The dataset comprised deeply sampled blood TCRbeta repertoires from subjects exposed to, actively infected with, or recovered from COVID-19. The repertoires were released in a freely available public database intended as a resource for research on the immune response to SARS-CoV-2. Samples were obtained from the ongoing ImmuneRACE study (first 160 participants) and from 1,254 subjects provided by 6 global collaborators. The sample metadata nearly always contained a de-identified subject ID, COVID-19 status, age in years and sex. Where available, HLA class I and class II types were obtained from metadata supplied by the sample provider rather than from assay-based typing.

The immunoSEQ Assay, a bias-controlled multiplex PCR, was used to amplify TCRbeta CDR3 regions from genomic DNA. As for the authors' bioinformatics: The number of nucleated cells in each sample was estimated by amplification of reference gene primers within the assay. Sequence reads were collapsed and filtered to measure the absolute abundance of every unique TCRbeta CDR3 rearrangement. For each sample, productive Simpson clonality was calculated by taking the square root of Simpson's diversity index across productive rearrangements. TCRdb took over this immuneACCESS table, retaining in-frame rearrangements with V and J assigned. Such tables are incomplete; in checked studies, under half of the missing clones stem from an unresolved V gene, and the remainder is unexplained. V and J calls and clone size are as listed in that table; D and trimming were resolved from the DNA. Across this sample there are 85,000 to 100,000 clones, with almost 90% seen only once. The ten biggest clones cover approximately 2% of the sample.

What the authors observed across the whole study: The amount of clinical and demographic metadata varied by source and participant and was provided uncurated.

Looking up the germline V gene (reference sequence) yields CDR1 MNHEY and CDR2 SMNVEV. The CDR3 goes from the cysteine to the phenylalanine over 17 residues. Only CDR3 DNA is held: 51 bases, read in frame from base 1. At the junction V is shortened by 9 bases and J by 0 bases, with 21 bases in between. The receptor was isolated from a man in his fifties or sixties with COVID-19, enrolled during active disease. The specimen was peripheral blood. Recombination connected TRBV27 to TRBJ1-3, and the D gene may be TRBD1, 6 bases matching. The CDR3 protein is CARYTQGPTISGNTIYF. In nucleotides, the sequence is TGTGCCAGGTACACACAGGGCCCAACAATCTCTGGAAACACCATATATTTT.